The present entry profiles one TCR beta chain with its context. J was trimmed by 6 bases and V by 5 bases; bases with no gene match: 9. The CDR3 contains 14 residues. The V gene's germline CDR1 is SGHRS and CDR2 YFSETQ. This record belongs to a study of blood T cell repertoires in COVID-19. Across the whole study: Acute and convalescent COVID-19 specimens originated in the United States, Italy and Spain.

The assay was immunoSEQ multiplex PCR, and TCRdb's table has in-frame clones only and misses some. The sample contains about 56,000 clones, about 90% of which appear only once. The TCR sequence derives from a human donor in a cohort sampled during active COVID-19. This chain links TRBV5-1 with TRBJ1-2, with 8 bases matching TRBD1. Sequencing was carried out using peripheral blood. The CDR3 spells CASRHTGGLDGYTF. Here the CDR3 DNA reads TGCGCCAGCAGACATACAGGGGGTCTTGATGGCTACACCTTC.